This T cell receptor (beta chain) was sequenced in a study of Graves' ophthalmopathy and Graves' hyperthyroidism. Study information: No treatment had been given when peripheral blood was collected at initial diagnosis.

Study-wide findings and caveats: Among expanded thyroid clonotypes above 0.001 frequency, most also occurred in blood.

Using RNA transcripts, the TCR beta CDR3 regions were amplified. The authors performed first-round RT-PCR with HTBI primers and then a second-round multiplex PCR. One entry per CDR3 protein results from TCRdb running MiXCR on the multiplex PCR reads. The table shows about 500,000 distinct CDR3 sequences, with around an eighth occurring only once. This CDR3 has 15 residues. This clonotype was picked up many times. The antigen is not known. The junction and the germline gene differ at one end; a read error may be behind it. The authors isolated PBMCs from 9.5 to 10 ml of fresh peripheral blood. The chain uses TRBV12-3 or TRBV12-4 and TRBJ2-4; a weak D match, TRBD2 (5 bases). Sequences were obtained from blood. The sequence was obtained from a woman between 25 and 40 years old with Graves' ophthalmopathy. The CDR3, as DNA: TGTGCCAGCAGTTTATCTGCCCTAGCCAAAAACATTAAGTACTTC. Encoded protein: CASSLSALAKNIKYF.